This T cell receptor beta chain is from a study of CD8 T cells in Susac syndrome. Overall study: Patients with Susac syndrome were therapy-naive, on corticosteroids, or on intravenous immunoglobulin alone at the time that blood was drawn. Study results and caveats: The number of individuals included in the study's TCR sequencing and HLA analysis was acknowledged as relatively small.

Trimming removed 0 bases at V and 6 bases at J, with 5 bases between. This CDR3 has 12 amino acids. CDR1 and CDR2 (germline): DFQATT, SNEGSKA (reference sequence). Sequencing of TCR beta drew on CD8+ and CD4+ T cells from blood. Comments on this clonotype: Its matching antigen is unknown.

RNA totalling about 0.5 to 1 ug underwent reverse transcription with random hexamers. The method of amplification for TCR beta CDR3 was immunoSEQ multiplex PCR, covering 54 Vbeta and 13 Jbeta. TCRdb passed the immunoSEQ multiplex PCR reads through MiXCR, listing each CDR3 protein once. Here the sample spans around 170,000 distinct CDR3 sequences, approximately 95% being singletons. This sequence originates from a human donor with Susac syndrome. The sample comprised CD8+ T cells from PBMCs. V usage is TRBV20-1 and J usage is TRBJ2-2; no clear D. The CDR3 region has the DNA TGCAGTGCTAGAGACACCGCCGGGGAGCTGTTTTTT. Translating gives CSARDTAGELFF.